This T cell receptor (beta chain) was identified in a study of CD8+ T cells in alopecia areata. Following RNA extraction, reverse transcription yielded cDNA that acted as the sequencing template. Data came from immunoSEQ multiplex PCR; TCRdb stores just in-frame clones and leaves some out. There are roughly 210,000 clones in the sample; approximately 40% occur only once, and 2% to 3% lies in the top ten. Germline values: CDR1 MDHEN, CDR2 SYDVKM. The CDR3 loop spans 12 amino acids. V was cut by 7 bases and J by 9 bases, with 16 bases left in between. The treatment here: oral pan-JAK inhibitor, 5-10 mg twice daily.

Sequenced here: CD4+ T cells sorted from blood, sampled around week 36, from a patient treated with tofacitinib. This clonotype originated in a human donor with alopecia areata. This sequence joins TRBV28 and TRBJ2-7; tentative D call: TRBD2 (5 bases). The DNA of the CDR3 is TGTGCCAGCATGGCTCGGGGTAACGGGCAGTACTTC. Translated: CASMARGNGQYF.